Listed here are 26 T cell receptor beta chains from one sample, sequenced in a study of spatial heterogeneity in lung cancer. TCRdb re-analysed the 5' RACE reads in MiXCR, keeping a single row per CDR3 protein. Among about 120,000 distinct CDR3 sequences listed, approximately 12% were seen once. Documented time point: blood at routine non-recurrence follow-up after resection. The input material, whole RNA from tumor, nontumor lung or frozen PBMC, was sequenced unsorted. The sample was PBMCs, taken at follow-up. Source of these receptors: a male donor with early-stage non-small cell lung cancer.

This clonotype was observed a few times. The CDR3 DNA is TGCGCCAGCAGCCAAGATCGCAGCGGGGGGTTCACAGATACGCAGTATTTT. Its protein product is CASSQDRSGGFTDTQYF. The rearrangement uses TRBV4-1 and TRBJ2-3, with 9 bases matching TRBD2. V dropped 0 bases and J dropped 2; count of bases not matched to a gene: 6. The CDR3 is 17 residues long. Germline V gene data show CDR1 as MGHRA and CDR2 as YSYEKL.

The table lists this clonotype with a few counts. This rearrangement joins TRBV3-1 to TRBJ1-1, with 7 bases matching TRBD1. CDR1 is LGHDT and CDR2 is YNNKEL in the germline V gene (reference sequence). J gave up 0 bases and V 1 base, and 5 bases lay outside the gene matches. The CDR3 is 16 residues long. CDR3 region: CASSQAGGQMNTEAFF. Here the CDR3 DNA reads TGTGCCAGCAGCCAAGCCGGGGGACAGATGAACACTGAAGCTTTCTTT.

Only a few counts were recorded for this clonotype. The CDR3 region is CASRLPGQGLYEQYF. The CDR3 nucleotides are TGTGCCAGCAGGCTCCCGGGACAGGGTCTGTACGAGCAGTACTTC. The chain carries TRBV28 and TRBJ2-7, with 9 bases matching TRBD1. The CDR3 extends over 15 amino acids. Germline assignment: CDR1 MDHEN and CDR2 SYDVKM. Trimming at V came to 6 bases and at J to 4 bases, leaving 10 bases not matched to a gene. Looking up the rest from reference TRBV28 and TRBJ2-7 gives the full variable domain: DVKVTQSSRYLVKRTGEKVFLECVQDMDHENMFWYRQDPGLGLRLIYFSYDVKMKEKGDIPEGYSVSREKKERFSLILESASTNQTSMYLCASRLPGQGLYEQYFGPGTRLTVT.

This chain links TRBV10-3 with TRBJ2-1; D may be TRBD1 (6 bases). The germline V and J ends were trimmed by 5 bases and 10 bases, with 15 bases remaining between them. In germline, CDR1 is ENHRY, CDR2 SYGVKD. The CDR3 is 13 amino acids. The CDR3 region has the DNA TGTGCCATCAGTAGGGACATTGGGACGGAGCAGTTCTTC. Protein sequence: CAISRDIGTEQFF.

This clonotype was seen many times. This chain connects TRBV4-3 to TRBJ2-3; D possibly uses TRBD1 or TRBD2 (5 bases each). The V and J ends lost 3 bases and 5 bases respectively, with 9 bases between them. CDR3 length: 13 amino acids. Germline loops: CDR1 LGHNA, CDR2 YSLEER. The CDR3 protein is CASSQPGGDTQYF. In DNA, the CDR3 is TGCGCCAGCAGCCAGCCTGGGGGAGATACGCAGTATTTT.

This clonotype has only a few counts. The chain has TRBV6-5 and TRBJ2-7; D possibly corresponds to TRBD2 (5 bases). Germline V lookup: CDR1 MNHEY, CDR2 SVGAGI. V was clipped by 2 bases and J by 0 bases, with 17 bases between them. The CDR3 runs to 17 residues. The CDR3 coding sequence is TGTGCCAGCAGTTACGCCAGCGGTCTCGGCAGCTCCTACGAGCAGTACTTC. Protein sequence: CASSYASGLGSSYEQYF.

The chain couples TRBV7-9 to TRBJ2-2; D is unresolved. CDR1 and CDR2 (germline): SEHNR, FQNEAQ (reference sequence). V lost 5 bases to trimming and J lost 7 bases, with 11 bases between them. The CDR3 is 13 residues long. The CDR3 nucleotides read TGTGCCAGCAGCCTACCGGGTCACGGGGAGCTGTTTTTT. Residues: CASSLPGHGELFF.

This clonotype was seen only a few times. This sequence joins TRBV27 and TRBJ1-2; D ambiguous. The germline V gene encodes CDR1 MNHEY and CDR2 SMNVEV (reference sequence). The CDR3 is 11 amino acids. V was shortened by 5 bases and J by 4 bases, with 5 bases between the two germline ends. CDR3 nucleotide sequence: TGTGCCAGCAGTGCTTCCTATGGCTACACCTTC. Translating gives CASSASYGYTF.

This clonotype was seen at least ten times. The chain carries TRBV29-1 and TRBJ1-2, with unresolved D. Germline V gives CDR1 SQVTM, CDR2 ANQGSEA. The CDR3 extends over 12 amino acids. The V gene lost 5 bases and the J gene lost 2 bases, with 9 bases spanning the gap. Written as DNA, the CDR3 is TGCAGCGTTAGGACGAAAAACTATGGCTACACCTTC. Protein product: CSVRTKNYGYTF.

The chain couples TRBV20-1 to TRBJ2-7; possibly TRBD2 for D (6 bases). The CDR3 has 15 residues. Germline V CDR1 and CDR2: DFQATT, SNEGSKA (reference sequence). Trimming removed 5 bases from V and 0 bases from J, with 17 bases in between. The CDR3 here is CSAELRDSSSYEQYF. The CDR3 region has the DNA TGCAGTGCTGAGCTCAGGGACTCCAGCTCCTACGAGCAGTACTTC.

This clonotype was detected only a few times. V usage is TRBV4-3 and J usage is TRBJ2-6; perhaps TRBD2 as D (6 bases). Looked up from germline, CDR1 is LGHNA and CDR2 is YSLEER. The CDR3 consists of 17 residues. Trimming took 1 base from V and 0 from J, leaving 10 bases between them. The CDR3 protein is CASSQAETSSGANVLTF. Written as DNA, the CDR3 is TGCGCCAGCAGCCAAGCTGAGACTAGCTCTGGGGCCAACGTCCTGACTTTC.

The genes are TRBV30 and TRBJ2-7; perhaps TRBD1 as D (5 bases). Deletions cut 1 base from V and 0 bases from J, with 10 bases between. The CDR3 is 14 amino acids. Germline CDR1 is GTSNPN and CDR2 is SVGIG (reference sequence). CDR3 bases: TGTGCCTGGAGTGGACAGTGGAGCTCCTACGAGCAGTACTTC. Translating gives CAWSGQWSSYEQYF.

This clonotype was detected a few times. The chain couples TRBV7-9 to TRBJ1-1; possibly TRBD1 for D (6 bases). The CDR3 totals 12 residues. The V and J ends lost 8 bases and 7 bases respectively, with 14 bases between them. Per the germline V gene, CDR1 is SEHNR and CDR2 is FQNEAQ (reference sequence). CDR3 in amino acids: CASRDTDIEAFF. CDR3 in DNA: TGTGCCAGCCGGGACACCGATATTGAAGCTTTCTTT.

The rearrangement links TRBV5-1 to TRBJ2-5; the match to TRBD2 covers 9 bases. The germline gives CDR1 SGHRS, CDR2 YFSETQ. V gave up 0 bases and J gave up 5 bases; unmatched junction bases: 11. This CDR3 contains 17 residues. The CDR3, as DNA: TGCGCCAGCAGCTTGGGGTCTAGCGGGGAGAAGCTGGAGACCCAGTACTTC. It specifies CASSLGSSGEKLETQYF.

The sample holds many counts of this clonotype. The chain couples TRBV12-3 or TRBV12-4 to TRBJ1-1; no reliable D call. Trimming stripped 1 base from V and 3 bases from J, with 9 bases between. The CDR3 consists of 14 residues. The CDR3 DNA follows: TGTGCCAGCAGTTTAGGCAGGCGGGACACTGAAGCTTTCTTT. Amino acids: CASSLGRRDTEAFF.

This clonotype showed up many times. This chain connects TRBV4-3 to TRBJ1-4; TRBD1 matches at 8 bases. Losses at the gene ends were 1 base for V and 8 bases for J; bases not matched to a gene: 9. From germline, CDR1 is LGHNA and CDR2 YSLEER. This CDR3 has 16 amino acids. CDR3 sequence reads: CASSQGLATGEEKLFF. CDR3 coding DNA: TGCGCCAGCAGCCAAGGACTGGCGACAGGGGAAGAAAAACTGTTTTTT.

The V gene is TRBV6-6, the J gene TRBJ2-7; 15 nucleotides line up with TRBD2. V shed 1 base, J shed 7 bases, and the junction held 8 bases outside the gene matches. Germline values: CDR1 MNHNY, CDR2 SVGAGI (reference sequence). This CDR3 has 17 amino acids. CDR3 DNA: TGTGCCAGCAGTTACTTGGGACTAGCGGGGGGTTCTGGTGAGCAGTACTTC. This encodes CASSYLGLAGGSGEQYF.

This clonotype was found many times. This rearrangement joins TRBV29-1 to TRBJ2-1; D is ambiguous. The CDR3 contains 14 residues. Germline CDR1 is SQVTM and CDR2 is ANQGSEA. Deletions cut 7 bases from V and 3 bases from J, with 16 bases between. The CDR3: CSARTVDNYNEQFF. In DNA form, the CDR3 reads TGCAGCGCCCGAACCGTCGACAACTACAATGAGCAGTTCTTC.

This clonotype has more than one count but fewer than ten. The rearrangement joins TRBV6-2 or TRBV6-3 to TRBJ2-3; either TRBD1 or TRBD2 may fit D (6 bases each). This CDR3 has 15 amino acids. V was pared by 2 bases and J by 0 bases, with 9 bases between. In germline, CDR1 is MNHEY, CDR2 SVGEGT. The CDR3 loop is CASSYRGPSTDTQYF. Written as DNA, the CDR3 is TGTGCCAGCAGTTACCGGGGGCCTAGCACAGATACGCAGTATTTT.

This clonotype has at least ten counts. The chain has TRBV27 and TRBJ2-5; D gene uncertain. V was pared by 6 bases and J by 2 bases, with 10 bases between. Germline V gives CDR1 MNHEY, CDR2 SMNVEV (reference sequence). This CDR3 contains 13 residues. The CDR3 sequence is CASRTRVQETQYF. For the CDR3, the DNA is TGTGCCAGCAGGACGAGAGTTCAAGAGACCCAGTACTTC.

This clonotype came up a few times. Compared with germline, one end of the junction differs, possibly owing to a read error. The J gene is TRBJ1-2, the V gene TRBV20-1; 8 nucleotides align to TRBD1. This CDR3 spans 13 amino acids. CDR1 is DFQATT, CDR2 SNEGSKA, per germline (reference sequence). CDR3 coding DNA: TGCAGTGCCAGAGGTACAGGGGGCTATGGCTACACCTTC. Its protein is CSARGTGGYGYTF.

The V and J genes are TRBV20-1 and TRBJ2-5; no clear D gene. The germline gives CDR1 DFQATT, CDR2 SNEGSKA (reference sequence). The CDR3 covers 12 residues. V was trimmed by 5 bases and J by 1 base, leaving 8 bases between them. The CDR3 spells CSAYRGQETQYF. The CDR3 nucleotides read TGCAGTGCTTACCGCGGCCAAGAGACCCAGTACTTC.

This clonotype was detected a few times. CDR3 region: CASSPIMGLAISGQFF. CDR3 in DNA: TGTGCCAGCTCACCGATTATGGGACTAGCCATTTCAGGGCAGTTCTTC. The chain links TRBV18 to TRBJ2-1; TRBD2 matches at 9 bases. With 3 bases clipped from V and 12 bases from J, the junction kept 15 bases outside the gene matches. CDR3 length: 16 amino acids. Germline assignment: CDR1 KGHSH and CDR2 LQKENI.

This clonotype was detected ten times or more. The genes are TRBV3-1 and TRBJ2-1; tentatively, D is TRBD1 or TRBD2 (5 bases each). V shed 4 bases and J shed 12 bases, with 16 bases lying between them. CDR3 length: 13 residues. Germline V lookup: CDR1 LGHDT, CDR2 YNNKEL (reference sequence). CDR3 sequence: CASSRAGASGQFF. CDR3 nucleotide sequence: TGTGCCAGCAGCCGCGCTGGGGCCAGCGGGCAGTTCTTC.

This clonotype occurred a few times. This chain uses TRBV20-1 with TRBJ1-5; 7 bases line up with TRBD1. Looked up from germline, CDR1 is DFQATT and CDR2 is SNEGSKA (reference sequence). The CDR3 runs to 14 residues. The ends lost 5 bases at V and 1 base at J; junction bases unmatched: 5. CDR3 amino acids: CSAATGRSNQPQHF. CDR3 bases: TGCAGTGCTGCGACAGGGAGAAGCAATCAGCCCCAGCATTTT.

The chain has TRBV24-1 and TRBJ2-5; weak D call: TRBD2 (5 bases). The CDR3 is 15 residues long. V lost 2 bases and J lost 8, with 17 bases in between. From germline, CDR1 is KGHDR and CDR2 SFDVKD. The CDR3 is CATSDYRDTSETQYF. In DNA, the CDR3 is TGTGCCACCAGTGATTACCGGGATACCAGTGAAACCCAGTACTTC.